The present T cell receptor (beta chain) was sequenced within a study of cytomegalovirus exposure and HLA in healthy donors (dated by TCRdb to 2016 to 2017). Looking at the study overall: According to an earlier analysis of 587 of the donors, some 180 million T cells yielded 117 million unique TCR beta sequences and 276 Gb of sequence data. Typing coverage differed by locus: A, B, C, DRB1 and DQB1 were typed in about 629-640 donors, DQA1 in about 550, DPA1 in nearly 610, and DPB1 in approximately 450. An early release covering around 630 HLA-typed donors comprised approximately 290 gigabases of sequencing data and tens of millions of unique TCR sequences. Of the roughly 400 genotyped donors, 80% to 90% were placed in the genetic ancestry cluster associated with self-reported Caucasian donors. The T cell repertoires of 666 subjects were profiled by immunosequencing and related to cytomegalovirus serostatus. Besides the first cohort of about 730 subjects, a separate validation cohort made up of roughly 130 different subjects was used. All discovery cohort repertoires had been generated using a single sequencing platform. Class I and class II HLA loci were covered by the typing at four-digit resolution. The later analysis used no new phenotypic data to find candidate immune exposures, relying instead on TCR beta sequences and their occurrence across donors. A handful of DR-DQ haplotypes were handled as single units for association and clustering because linkage in the cohort was strong. Alongside the repertoire data, information on donor age, sex, ethnicity and CMV serostatus was compiled. The aim of the study was to test whether cataloging public T cell receptors could identify signatures of past pathogen exposure. An earlier analysis of some 500 of the donors applied high-throughput TCR beta sequencing to assess whether each TCR beta V gene segment acted as functional or pseudogenic. To predict cytomegalovirus infection status, the study brought together high-throughput TCR immunosequencing, statistical association of individual TCRs with disease status, and machine learning. To study patterns of TCR occurrence, a later analysis re-analyzed previously published TCR beta repertoires from more than 550 donors and added high-resolution HLA genotyping. Among about 400 genotyped donors of the cohort, an average of around 220,000 unique TCR beta nucleotide sequences was sequenced per donor, of which 15% to 20% were non-productive. Genome-wide SNP genotypes for about 65% of the 666 donors were used in a later genetic analysis, which treated that subset as a discovery cohort. Overall study results and their limits: Specific HLA alleles were associated with over 15,000 TCR beta sequences at a false discovery rate of 0.05 in a later analysis. The classifier was reported to diagnose cytomegalovirus status with high specificity and sensitivity in both the original and validation cohorts. Some IMGT-functional V segments, including TRBV6-2 and TRBV6-3, could not be told apart with the 87-base-pair reads, so those segments were excluded. A later analysis found that TCR association rates varied across HLA loci, with DRB1 alleles showing the most associated TCRs and HLA-C alleles the fewest. In this cohort, only TCR beta chains were sequenced, and detectable features were limited by the absence of alpha or paired-chain data. Strong co-occurrence of HLA alleles, especially DR and DQ, made assigning TCR associations to individual alleles difficult. A further reported finding was that TCR beta sequences accurately predicted the HLA-A and HLA-B alleles for most subjects in the first cohort. The presence/absence analyses assumed that sequencing depth was roughly uniform across donors, and that assumption may not be true. A few of the identified cytomegalovirus-associated TCR beta chains were confirmed in vitro to be specific for cytomegalovirus antigens. The study gave a list of 150 to 200 TCR beta chains associated with cytomegalovirus. Most CMV-associated TCR beta chains appeared to be HLA-restricted in a later analysis, and the HLA associations seemed to be driven largely by CMV exposure. Correlated functional status among segregating V segments might be attributable to linkage disequilibrium, but an unknown experimental factor could not be ruled out. Immune exposure information for the cohort was limited to CMV serostatus. In an earlier analysis of over 550 of the donors, most TCR beta V segments were observed in productive rearrangements about 90% or about 30% of the time, broadly matching IMGT annotations. Because counts were too low, more than 15 rarely observed V segments, including chromosome 9 orphons, were excluded from the earlier analysis of some 540 of the donors. The authors suggested that the approach could potentially be generalized to other disease states and immunological phenotypes. A cluster of highly shared sequence variants was judged likely to be a technical artifact of the sequencing pipeline. A later genetic analysis reported fewer N-insertions in productive TCRs among donors in an Asian-associated ancestry cluster than the 666-donor mean. While some public TCRs were present in many individuals, most TCR sequences turned up only very rarely across donors. Compared with equally common non-associated chains, HLA-associated TCR beta chains in a later analysis were more clonally expanded and had lower generation probabilities. According to a later analysis, parvovirus B19, influenza, CMV and Epstein-Barr virus appeared linked to several top co-occurrence clusters. In a later genetic analysis, a missense DCLRE1C variant was associated with V-gene and J-gene trimming of TCR beta chains, and the association was replicated in an independent cohort. Because HLA typing was missing for some donors at each locus, association tests included only the typed subset.

To prepare the library, the immunoSEQ multiplex PCR assay was applied. For the multiplex PCR, a mixture combining 60 forward primers for TCR Vbeta segments and 13 reverse primers for TCR Jbeta segments was used. A multiplex PCR assay on genomic DNA amplified the CDR3 region of rearranged TCR beta genes. The amplified TCR beta libraries were sequenced on the Illumina HiSeq System as 87-base-pair reads. In the authors' own workflow: A later analysis tallied 75 million to 85 million unique TCR beta chains across the 666 repertoires, and some 10 million of those chains were shared by two or more donors. Raw reads were error-corrected and collapsed into unique sequences by a nearest-neighbor algorithm in which closely related sequences were merged to remove PCR and sequencing errors. V, D and J gene segments were assigned by aligning CDR3 sequences to IMGT reference sequences. For a sequence to be retained, a match of at least six nucleotides was required to both a V gene segment and a J gene segment. A rearrangement was called productive if the CDR3 had no stop codons and remained in frame with V and J, and every other rearrangement was called non-productive. CDR3 was defined according to IMGT convention as the region running from the second conserved V-encoded cysteine to the conserved J-encoded phenylalanine. The earlier analysis of about 610 of the donors excluded any sequence lacking an unambiguous match to a single V gene segment. An earlier analysis of several hundred of the donors classified V segments as functional when productive rearrangements were above 56.7% and as segregating when the standard deviation between donors was above 5%. To diagnose cytomegalovirus status from the catalog of TCR beta chain sequences, a statistical classification framework was built. A later analysis assigned V and J genes by comparing TCR nucleotide sequences with IMGT/GENE-DB human TR gene sequences. In a later analysis, CDR3 sequences and most-parsimonious VDJ recombination scenarios were assigned using the TCRdist pipeline. In a later analysis, every TCR beta chain was defined by the combination of its CDR3 amino acid sequence and its V-gene family, and reads without a unique V-gene family were dropped. A later analysis removed 550 to 700 highly shared, low-generation-probability nucleotide sequences to deal with suspected cross-contamination and a sequencing artifact. In a later analysis, a clonal expansion index was calculated for each public chain from normalized within-repertoire ranks of inferred template counts. In a later analysis, generation probabilities were computed with a VDJ recombination model fitted to out-of-frame rearrangements, and the resulting probabilities were checked against IGoR. In a later analysis, hypergeometric tests were used to score TCR-TCR, TCR-HLA and TCR-CMV co-occurrence, with a repertoire-size bias correction applied to TCR pairs. To estimate false discovery rates, a later analysis permuted the HLA or CMV assignments 20 times. In a later analysis, co-occurring TCRs were grouped using DBSCAN, with TCRdist sequence similarity added in when clustering inside HLA-allele-positive subsets. Repertoires with fewer than 30,000 or more than 120,000 public chains were left out of co-occurrence clustering, as were five repertoires with anomalous nucleotide sharing. In TCRdb, the immuneACCESS table is reduced to in-frame sequences with V and J assigned. These tables do not hold every clone; where another copy was compared, an unresolved V gene accounts for under half, and the others remain unexplained. The V and J calls and clone size come from that table; D and trimming were worked out from the DNA. The sample table holds about 140,000 clones, of which about 80% were seen once. Of the sample, about 5% is held by the ten largest clones.

In total, just over 650 healthy bone marrow donors made up the cohort. At the time of sampling, all cohort members were nominally healthy, though unrecorded immune exposures were likely present. The donor tested CMV seronegative, placing the donor among the 350 or so seronegative members of the cohort. A peripheral blood sample was collected from each donor, and TCR beta sequencing was performed on peripheral blood mononuclear cells. The Qiagen DNeasy Blood Extraction Kit was used to extract genomic DNA from the blood cell samples. In regard to this clone: What this receptor recognizes is not known. No clone much larger than this one lies a single base away; base qualities are absent.

For CDR1 and CDR2, the germline V gene lists MNHEY and SVGAGI. The CDR3 runs 15 residues from the cysteine to the phenylalanine. The only DNA kept is the CDR3, 45 bases in frame from the first base. The trim is 4 bases for V and 0 bases for J, with a gap of 10 bases between the germline ends. This receptor was obtained from a man aged 35 to 55 in good health and CMV-seronegative. The V and J genes are TRBV6-5 and TRBJ1-5; TRBD1 is a weak D gene call, 6 bases matching. The sequenced material came from PBMCs. The nucleotide sequence reads as follows: TGTGCCAGCAGTTCGACAGGTCATAGCAATCAGCCCCAGCATTTT. Translated, this is CASSSTGHSNQPQHF.